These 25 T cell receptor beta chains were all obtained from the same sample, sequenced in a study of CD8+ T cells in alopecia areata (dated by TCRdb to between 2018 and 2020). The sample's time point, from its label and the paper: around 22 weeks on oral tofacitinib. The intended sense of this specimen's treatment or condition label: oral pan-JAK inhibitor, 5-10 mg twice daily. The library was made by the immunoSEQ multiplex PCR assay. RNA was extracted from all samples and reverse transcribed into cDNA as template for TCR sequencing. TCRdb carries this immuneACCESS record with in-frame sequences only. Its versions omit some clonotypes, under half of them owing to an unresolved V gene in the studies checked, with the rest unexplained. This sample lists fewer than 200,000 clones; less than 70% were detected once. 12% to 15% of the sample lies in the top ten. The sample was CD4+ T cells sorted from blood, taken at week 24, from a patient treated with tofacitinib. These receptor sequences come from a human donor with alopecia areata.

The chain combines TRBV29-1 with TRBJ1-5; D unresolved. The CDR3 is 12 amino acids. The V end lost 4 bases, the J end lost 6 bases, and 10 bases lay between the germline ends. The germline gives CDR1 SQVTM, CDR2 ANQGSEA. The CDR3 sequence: CSVVEGSQPQHF. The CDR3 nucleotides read TGCAGCGTTGTGGAGGGAAGTCAGCCCCAGCATTTT.

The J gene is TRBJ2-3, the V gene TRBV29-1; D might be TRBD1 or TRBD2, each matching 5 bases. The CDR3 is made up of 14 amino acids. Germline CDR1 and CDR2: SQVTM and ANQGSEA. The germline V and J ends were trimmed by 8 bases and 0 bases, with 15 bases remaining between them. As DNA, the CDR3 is TGCAGCTCTGGCGTCAGGGACAGCACAGATACGCAGTATTTT. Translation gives CSSGVRDSTDTQYF.

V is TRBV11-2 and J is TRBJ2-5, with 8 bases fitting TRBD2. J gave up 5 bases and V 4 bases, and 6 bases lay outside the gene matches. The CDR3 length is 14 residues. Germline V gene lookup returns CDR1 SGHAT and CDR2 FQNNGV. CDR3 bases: TGTGCCAGCAGCTCCAGCGGGGGTGGGGAGACCCAGTACTTC. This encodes CASSSSGGGETQYF.

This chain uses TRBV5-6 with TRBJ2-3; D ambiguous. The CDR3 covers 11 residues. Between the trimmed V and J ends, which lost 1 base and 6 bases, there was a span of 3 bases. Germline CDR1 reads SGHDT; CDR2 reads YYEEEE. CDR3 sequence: CASSLRDTQYF. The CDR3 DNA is TGTGCCAGCAGCTTGAGGGATACGCAGTATTTT.

The CDR3 DNA sequence: TGTGCCTGGAGTGGGGGCGGGCACACTGAAGCTTTCTTT. Amino acids: CAWSGGGHTEAFF. The chain joins TRBV30 to TRBJ1-1; a weak D match, TRBD1 (5 bases). This CDR3 spans 13 amino acids. V gave up 1 base and J gave up 3 bases, with 9 bases separating them. Per germline, CDR1 GTSNPN and CDR2 SVGIG (reference sequence).

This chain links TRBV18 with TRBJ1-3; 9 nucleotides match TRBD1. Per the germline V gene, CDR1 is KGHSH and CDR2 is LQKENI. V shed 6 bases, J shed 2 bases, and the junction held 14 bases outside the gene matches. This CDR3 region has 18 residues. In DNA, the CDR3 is TGTGCCAGCTCCCGGGACAGGGCGCCCTTTCCGCCTGGAAACACCATATATTTT. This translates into CASSRDRAPFPPGNTIYF.

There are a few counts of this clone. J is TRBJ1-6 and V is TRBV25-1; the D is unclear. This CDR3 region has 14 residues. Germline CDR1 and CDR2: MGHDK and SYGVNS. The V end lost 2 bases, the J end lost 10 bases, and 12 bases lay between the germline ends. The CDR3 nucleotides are TGTGCCAGCAGTGAACTCCGGGGAGGATCACCCCTCCACTTT. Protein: CASSELRGGSPLHF.

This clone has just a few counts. This chain's CDR3 is CAWSVITGKSGYTF. For the CDR3, the DNA is TGTGCCTGGAGTGTAATTACAGGGAAGAGTGGCTACACCTTC. The chain employs TRBV30 and TRBJ1-2; maybe TRBD1 (6 bases). The germline V gene has CDR1 GTSNPN and CDR2 SVGIG (reference sequence). The germline V and J ends were trimmed by 0 bases and 7 bases, with 15 bases remaining between them. The CDR3 length is 14 residues.

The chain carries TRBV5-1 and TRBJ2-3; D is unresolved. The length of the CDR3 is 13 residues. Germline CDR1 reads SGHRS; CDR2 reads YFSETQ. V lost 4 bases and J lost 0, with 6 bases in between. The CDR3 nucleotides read TGCGCCAGCAGCACTTACAGCACAGATACGCAGTATTTT. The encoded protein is CASSTYSTDTQYF.

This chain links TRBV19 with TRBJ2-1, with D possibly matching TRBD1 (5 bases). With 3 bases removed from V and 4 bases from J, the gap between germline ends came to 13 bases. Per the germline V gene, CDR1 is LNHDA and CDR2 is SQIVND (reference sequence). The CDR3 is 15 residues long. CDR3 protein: CASSIWGLGYNEQFF. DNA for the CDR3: TGTGCCAGTAGTATTTGGGGCCTAGGGTACAATGAGCAGTTCTTC.

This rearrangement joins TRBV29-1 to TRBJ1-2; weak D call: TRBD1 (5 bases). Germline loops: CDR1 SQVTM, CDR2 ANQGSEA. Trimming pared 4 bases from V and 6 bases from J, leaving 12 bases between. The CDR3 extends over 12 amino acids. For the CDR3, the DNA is TGCAGCGTTGGCAGGGTCGGGGATGGCTACACCTTC. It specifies CSVGRVGDGYTF.

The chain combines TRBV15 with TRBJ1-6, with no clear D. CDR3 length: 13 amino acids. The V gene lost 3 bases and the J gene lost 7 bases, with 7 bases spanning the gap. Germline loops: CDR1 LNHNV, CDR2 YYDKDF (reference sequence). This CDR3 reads CATSRLRNSPLHF. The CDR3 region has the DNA TGTGCCACCAGCAGGCTTCGGAATTCACCCCTCCACTTT.

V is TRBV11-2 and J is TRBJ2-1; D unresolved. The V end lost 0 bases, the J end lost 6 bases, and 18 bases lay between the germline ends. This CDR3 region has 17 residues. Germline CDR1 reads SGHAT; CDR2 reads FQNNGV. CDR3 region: CASSLDAWASGINEQFF. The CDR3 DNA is TGTGCCAGCAGCTTAGATGCATGGGCATCCGGAATCAATGAGCAGTTCTTC.

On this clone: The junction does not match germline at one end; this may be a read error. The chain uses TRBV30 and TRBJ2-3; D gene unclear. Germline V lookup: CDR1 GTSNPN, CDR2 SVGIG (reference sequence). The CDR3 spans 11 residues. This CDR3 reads CAWSFDTLTRF. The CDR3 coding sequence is TGTGCCTGGAGTTTTGACACCTTAACCCGTTTT.

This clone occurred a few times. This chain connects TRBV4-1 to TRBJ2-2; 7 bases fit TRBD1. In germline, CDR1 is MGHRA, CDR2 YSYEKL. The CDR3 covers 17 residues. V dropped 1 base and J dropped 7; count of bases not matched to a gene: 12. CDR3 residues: CASSQVTRGRQGGELFF. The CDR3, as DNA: TGCGCCAGCAGCCAAGTAACCAGGGGACGACAGGGCGGGGAGCTGTTTTTT.

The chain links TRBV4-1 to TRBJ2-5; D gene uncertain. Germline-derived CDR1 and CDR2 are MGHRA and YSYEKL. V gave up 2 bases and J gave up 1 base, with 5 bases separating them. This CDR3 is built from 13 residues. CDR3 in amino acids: CASSQHFQETQYF. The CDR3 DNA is TGCGCCAGCAGCCAACACTTCCAAGAGACCCAGTACTTC.

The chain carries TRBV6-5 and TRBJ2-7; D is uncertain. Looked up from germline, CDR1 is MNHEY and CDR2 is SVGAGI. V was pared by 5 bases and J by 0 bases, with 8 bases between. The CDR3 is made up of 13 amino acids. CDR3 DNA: TGTGCCAGCAGTAGGTATAACTCCTACGAGCAGTACTTC. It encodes CASSRYNSYEQYF.

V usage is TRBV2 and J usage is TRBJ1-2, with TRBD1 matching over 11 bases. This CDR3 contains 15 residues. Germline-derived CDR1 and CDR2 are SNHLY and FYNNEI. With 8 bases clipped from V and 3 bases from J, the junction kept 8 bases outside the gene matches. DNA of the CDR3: TGTGCCAGCGTGATACGGACAGGGGGCGACTATGGCTACACCTTC. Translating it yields CASVIRTGGDYGYTF.

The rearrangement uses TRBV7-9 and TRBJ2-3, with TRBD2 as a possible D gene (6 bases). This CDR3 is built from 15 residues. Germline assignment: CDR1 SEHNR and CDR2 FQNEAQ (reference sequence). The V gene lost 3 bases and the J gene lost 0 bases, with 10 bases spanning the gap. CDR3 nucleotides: TGTGCCAGCAGCTTTTCGGGAGCTAGCACAGATACGCAGTATTTT. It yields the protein CASSFSGASTDTQYF.

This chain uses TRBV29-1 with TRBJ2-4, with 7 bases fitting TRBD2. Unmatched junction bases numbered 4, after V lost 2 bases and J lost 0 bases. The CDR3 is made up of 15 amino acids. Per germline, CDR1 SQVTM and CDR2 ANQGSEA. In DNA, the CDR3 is TGCAGCGTTGAATCGCGGGGGTTAGCCAAAAACATTCAGTACTTC. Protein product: CSVESRGLAKNIQYF. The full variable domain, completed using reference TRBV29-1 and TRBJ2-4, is SAVISQKPSRDICQRGTSLTIQCQVDSQVTMMFWYRQQPGQSLTLIATANQGSEATYESGFVIDKFPISRPNLTFSTLTVSNMSPEDSSIYLCSVESRGLAKNIQYFGAGTRLSVL.

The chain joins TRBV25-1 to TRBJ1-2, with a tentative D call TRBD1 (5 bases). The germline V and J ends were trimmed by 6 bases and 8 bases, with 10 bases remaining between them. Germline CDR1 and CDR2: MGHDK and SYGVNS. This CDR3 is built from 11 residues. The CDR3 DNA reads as TGTGCCAGCAGGGGGGTTCAGGGCTACACCTTC. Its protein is CASRGVQGYTF.

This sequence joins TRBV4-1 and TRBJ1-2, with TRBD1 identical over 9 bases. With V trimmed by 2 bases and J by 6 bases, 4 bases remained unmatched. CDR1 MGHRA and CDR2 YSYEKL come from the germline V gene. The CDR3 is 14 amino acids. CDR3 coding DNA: TGCGCCAGCAGCCAATCCACAGGGGGCAATGGCTACACCTTC. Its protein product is CASSQSTGGNGYTF.

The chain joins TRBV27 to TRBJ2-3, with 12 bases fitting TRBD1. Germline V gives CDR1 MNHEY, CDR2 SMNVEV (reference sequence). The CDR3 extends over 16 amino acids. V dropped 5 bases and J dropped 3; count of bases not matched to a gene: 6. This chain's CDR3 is CASSHRDRGLTDTQYF. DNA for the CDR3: TGTGCCAGCAGTCACCGGGACAGGGGGCTGACAGATACGCAGTATTTT.

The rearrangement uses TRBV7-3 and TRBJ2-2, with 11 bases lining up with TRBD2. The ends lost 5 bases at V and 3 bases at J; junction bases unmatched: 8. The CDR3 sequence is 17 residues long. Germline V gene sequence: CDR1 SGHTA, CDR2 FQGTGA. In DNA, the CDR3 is TGTGCCAGCAGCCCCTATTCTAGCGGGGGGTACACCGGGGAGCTGTTTTTT. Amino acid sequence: CASSPYSSGGYTGELFF.

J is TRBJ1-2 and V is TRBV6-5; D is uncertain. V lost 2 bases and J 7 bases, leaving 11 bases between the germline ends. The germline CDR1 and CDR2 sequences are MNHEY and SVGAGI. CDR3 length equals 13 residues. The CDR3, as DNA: TGTGCCAGCAGTTACGCCACCGTGAGTGGCTACACCTTC. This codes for CASSYATVSGYTF.